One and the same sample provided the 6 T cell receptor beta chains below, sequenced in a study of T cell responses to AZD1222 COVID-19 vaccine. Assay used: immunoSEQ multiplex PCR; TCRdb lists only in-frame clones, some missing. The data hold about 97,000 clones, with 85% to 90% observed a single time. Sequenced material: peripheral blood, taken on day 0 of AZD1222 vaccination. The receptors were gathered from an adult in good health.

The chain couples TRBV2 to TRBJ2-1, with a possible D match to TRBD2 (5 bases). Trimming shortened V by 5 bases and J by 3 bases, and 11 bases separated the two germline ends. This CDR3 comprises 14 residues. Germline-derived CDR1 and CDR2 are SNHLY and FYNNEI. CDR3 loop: CASSFLGLYNEQFF. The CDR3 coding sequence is TGTGCCAGCAGTTTTCTCGGACTCTACAATGAGCAGTTCTTC.

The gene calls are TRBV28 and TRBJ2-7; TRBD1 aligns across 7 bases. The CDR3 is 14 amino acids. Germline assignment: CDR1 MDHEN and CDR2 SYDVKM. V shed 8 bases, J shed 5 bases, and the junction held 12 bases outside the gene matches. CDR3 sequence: CASYSGDRFHEQYF. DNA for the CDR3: TGTGCCAGCTACTCTGGGGACAGATTCCACGAGCAGTACTTC.

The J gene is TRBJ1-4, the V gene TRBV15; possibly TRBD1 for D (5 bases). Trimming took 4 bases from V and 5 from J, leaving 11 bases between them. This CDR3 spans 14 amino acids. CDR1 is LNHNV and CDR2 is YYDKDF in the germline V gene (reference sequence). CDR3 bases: TGTGCCACCAGCAAGAGGGAGGGGAATGAAAAACTGTTTTTT. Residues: CATSKREGNEKLFF.

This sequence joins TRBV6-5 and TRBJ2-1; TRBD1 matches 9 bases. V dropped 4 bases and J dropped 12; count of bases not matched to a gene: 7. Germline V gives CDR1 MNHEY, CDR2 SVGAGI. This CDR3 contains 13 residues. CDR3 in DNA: TGTGCCAGCAGTTGGACAGGGGAAGGAGGGCAGTTCTTC. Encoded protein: CASSWTGEGGQFF.

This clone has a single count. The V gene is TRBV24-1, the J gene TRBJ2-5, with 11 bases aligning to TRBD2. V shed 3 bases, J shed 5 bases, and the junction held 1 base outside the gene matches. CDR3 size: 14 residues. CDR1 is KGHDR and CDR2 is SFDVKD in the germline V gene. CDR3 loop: CATSDPSGGETQYF. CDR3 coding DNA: TGTGCCACCAGTGATCCTAGCGGGGGGGAGACCCAGTACTTC.

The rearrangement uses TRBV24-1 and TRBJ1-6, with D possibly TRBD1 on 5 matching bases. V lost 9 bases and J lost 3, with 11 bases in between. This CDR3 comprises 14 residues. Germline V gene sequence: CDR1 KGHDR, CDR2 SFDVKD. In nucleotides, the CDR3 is TGTGCCACCCAGGGACCGAACTATAATTCACCCCTCCACTTT. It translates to CATQGPNYNSPLHF.